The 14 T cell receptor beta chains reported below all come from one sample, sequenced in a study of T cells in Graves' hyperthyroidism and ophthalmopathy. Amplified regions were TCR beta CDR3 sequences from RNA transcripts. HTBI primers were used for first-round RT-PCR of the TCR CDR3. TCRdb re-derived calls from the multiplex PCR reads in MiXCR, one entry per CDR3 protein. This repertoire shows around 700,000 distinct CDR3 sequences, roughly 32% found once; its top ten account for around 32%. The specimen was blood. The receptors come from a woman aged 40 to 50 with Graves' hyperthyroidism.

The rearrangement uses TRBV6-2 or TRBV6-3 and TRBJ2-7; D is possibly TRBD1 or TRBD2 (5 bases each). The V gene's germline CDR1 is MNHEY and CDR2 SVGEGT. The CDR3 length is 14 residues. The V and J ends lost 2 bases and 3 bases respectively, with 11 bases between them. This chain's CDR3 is CASSYRGTFYEQYF. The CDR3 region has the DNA TGTGCCAGCAGTTACCGAGGGACCTTCTACGAGCAGTACTTC.

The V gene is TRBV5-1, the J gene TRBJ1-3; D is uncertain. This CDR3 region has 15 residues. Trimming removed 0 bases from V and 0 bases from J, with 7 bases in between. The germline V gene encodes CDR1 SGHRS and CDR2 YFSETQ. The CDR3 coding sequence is TGCGCCAGCAGCTTGGATAAGTACTCTGGAAACACCATATATTTT. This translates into CASSLDKYSGNTIYF.

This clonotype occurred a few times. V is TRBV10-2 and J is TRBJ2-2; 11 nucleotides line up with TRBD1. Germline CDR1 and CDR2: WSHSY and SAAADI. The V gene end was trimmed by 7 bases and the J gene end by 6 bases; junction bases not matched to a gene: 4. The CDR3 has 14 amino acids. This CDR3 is CASKGTGGSGELFF. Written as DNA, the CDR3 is TGCGCCAGCAAGGGGACAGGGGGTTCCGGGGAGCTGTTTTTT.

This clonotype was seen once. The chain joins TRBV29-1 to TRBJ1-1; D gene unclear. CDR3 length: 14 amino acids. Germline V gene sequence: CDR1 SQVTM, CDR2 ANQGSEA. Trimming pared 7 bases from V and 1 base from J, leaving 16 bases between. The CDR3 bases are TGCAGCGCTGGTCGTAGGTCTGGGAACACTGAAGCTTTCTTT. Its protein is CSAGRRSGNTEAFF.

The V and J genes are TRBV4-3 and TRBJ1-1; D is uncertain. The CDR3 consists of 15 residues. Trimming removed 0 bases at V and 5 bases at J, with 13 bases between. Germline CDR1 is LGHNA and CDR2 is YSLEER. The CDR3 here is CASSQEVEMRTEAFF. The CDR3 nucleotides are TGCGCCAGCAGCCAAGAAGTGGAGATGAGAACTGAAGCTTTCTTT.

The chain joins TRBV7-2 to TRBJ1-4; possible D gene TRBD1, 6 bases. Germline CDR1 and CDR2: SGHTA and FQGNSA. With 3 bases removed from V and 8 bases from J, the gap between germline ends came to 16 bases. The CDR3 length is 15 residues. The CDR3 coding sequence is TGTGCCAGCAGCTTCTCACAGGGTTCGTACGAAAAACTGTTTTTT. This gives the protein CASSFSQGSYEKLFF.

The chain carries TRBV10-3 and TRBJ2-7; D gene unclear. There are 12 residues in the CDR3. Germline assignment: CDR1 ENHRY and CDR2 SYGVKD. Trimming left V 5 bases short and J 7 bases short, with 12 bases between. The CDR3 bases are TGTGCCATCAGTACCCCTCTTGAGGAGCAGTACTTC. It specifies CAISTPLEEQYF.

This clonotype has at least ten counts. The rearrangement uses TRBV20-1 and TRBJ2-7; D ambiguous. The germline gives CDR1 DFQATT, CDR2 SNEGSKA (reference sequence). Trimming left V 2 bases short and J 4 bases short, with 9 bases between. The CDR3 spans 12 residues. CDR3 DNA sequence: TGCAGTGCTAGACGTACTGGTTACGAGCAGTACTTC. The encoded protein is CSARRTGYEQYF.

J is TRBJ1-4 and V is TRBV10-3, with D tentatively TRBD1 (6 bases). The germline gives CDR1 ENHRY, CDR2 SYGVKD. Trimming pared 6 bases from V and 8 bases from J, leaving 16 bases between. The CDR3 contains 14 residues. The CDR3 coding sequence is TGTGCCATCAGGGGGGACACGTTTGGGGAAAAACTGTTTTTT. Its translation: CAIRGDTFGEKLFF.

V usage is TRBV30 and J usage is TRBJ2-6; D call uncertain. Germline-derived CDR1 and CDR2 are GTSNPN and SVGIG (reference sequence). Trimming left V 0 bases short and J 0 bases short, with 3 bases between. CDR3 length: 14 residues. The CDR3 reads CAWSVDSGANVLTF. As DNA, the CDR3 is TGTGCCTGGAGTGTCGACTCTGGGGCCAACGTCCTGACTTTC.

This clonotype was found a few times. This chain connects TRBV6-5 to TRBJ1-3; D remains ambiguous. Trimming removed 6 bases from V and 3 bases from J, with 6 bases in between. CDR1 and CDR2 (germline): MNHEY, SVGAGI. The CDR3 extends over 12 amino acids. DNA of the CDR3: TGTGCCAGCAGGGACGTTGGAAACACCATATATTTT. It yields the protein CASRDVGNTIYF.

The chain's CDR3 is CASFGSSGGPTDTQYF. In DNA form, the CDR3 reads TGTGCCAGCTTTGGATCTAGCGGGGGGCCCACAGATACGCAGTATTTT. This rearrangement joins TRBV5-4 to TRBJ1-5, with TRBD2 matching over 11 bases. The tail of the sequence fits TRBJ2-3 better, so the J call may be wrong. Germline V gene sequence: CDR1 SGHNT, CDR2 YYREEE (reference sequence). The CDR3 is 16 residues long.

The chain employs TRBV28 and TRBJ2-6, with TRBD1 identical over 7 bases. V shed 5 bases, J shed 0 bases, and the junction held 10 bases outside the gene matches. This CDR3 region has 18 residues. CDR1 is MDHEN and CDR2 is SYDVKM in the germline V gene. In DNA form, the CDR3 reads TGTGCCAGCAGTCCTACCCCGGGACAGTCCTCTGGGGCCAACGTCCTGACTTTC. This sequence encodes CASSPTPGQSSGANVLTF. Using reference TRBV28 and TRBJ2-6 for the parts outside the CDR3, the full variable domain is DVKVTQSSRYLVKRTGEKVFLECVQDMDHENMFWYRQDPGLGLRLIYFSYDVKMKEKGDIPEGYSVSREKKERFSLILESASTNQTSMYLCASSPTPGQSSGANVLTFGAGSRLTVL.

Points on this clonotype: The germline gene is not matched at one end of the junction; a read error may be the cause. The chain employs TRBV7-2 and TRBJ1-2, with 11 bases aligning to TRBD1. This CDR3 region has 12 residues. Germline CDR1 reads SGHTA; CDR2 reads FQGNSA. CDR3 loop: CASGLGDRGTHF. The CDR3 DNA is TGTGCCAGCGGCCTAGGGGACAGGGGGACCCACTTC.